This passage covers 3 T cell receptor beta chains from one sample sequenced in a study of T cells in Graves' hyperthyroidism and ophthalmopathy. RNA transcripts were the template for amplifying TCR beta CDR3 regions. A first-round RT-PCR of the TCR CDR3 used the HTBI primer set. TCRdb itself ran the multiplex PCR reads through MiXCR, one entry per CDR3 protein. The sample includes 500,000 or so distinct CDR3 sequences, approximately 17% seen only once; the top ten take around 17%. Input material: blood. The source of these receptors is a woman aged 18-29 years with Graves' ophthalmopathy.

This clonotype was detected ten times or more. Here the CDR3 reads CASSHSRDRGLSPLHF. The CDR3 DNA sequence: TGTGCCAGCAGCCACTCCAGGGACAGGGGGCTCTCACCCCTCCACTTT. V usage is TRBV11-2 and J usage is TRBJ1-6; TRBD1 agrees at 12 bases. Trimming cost V 5 bases and J 10 bases; bases outside gene matches: 9. The CDR3 loop spans 16 amino acids. Germline values: CDR1 SGHAT, CDR2 FQNNGV.

The chain recombines TRBV19 with TRBJ2-6; a weak D match, TRBD2 (5 bases). This CDR3 region has 21 residues. V was clipped by 1 base and J by 0 bases, with 22 bases between them. The germline V gene encodes CDR1 LNHDA and CDR2 SQIVND (reference sequence). CDR3 DNA: TGTGCCAGTAGTATAGGAACGGGATACCTTTTCTCCCTCTCTGGGGCCAACGTCCTGACTTTC. As protein: CASSIGTGYLFSLSGANVLTF.

The gene calls are TRBV28 and TRBJ2-6, with a tentative D call TRBD2 (6 bases). Trimming shortened V by 11 bases and J by 2 bases, and 19 bases separated the two germline ends. The CDR3 has 16 amino acids. The germline CDR1 and CDR2 sequences are MDHEN and SYDVKM. CDR3 protein: CASKAGGTAGANVLTF. CDR3 coding DNA: TGTGCCTCCAAAGCGGGCGGCACTGCTGGGGCCAACGTCCTGACTTTC.